Below are 15 T cell receptor beta chains sequenced from a single sample in a study of cytomegalovirus exposure and HLA in healthy donors. The repertoire was sequenced with immunoSEQ multiplex PCR; TCRdb's copy has only in-frame clones and lacks some. The sample lists approximately 170,000 clones; roughly nine tenths were seen once. Sequencing was done on a sample of PBMCs. These receptors were obtained from a woman between 18 and 29 years old in good health and CMV-seropositive.

The chain combines TRBV7-9 with TRBJ2-5, with TRBD1 matching over 7 bases. This CDR3 comprises 16 residues. V was pared by 2 bases and J by 0 bases, with 6 bases of the junction left unmatched. Germline V gives CDR1 SEHNR, CDR2 FQNEAQ (reference sequence). The CDR3 nucleotides are TGTGCCAGCAGCTTACCGAAACAGGGGAACCAAGAGACCCAGTACTTC. Residues: CASSLPKQGNQETQYF.

This chain links TRBV11-2 with TRBJ2-7; 8 bases match TRBD2. The CDR3 runs 15 residues. The V segment lost 5 bases and the J segment 5 bases; nucleotides outside the gene matches: 11. The germline CDR1 and CDR2 sequences are SGHAT and FQNNGV. The CDR3 coding sequence is TGTGCCAGCAGCGCAGTCGGGACTAGGAGTCACGAGCAGTACTTC. Amino acids: CASSAVGTRSHEQYF.

The chain joins TRBV2 to TRBJ2-7; D is undetermined. Germline values: CDR1 SNHLY, CDR2 FYNNEI. The V end was cut by 6 bases, the J end by 3 bases, with 18 bases between. This CDR3 has 15 residues. CDR3 region: CASSEPVRLIYEQYF. CDR3 nucleotides: TGTGCCAGCAGCGAGCCCGTGAGACTGATCTACGAGCAGTACTTC. Together with reference TRBV2 and TRBJ2-7, the CDR3 gives the full variable domain: EPEVTQTPSHQVTQMGQEVILRCVPISNHLYFYWYRQILGQKVEFLVSFYNNEISEKSEIFDDQFSVERPDGSNFTLKIRSTKLEDSAMYFCASSEPVRLIYEQYFGPGTRLTVT.

Only one count was recorded for this clone. The chain combines TRBV5-4 with TRBJ1-4; no firm D call. Trimming stripped 2 bases from V and 0 bases from J, with 17 bases between. The CDR3 length is 18 residues. Germline V gene data show CDR1 as SGHNT and CDR2 as YYREEE (reference sequence). CDR3 region: CASSFRVGGRSTNEKLFF. CDR3 DNA: TGTGCCAGCAGCTTTCGAGTGGGTGGCAGGTCAACTAATGAAAAACTGTTTTTT.

The chain couples TRBV2 to TRBJ1-5; maybe TRBD1 (5 bases). The V and J ends lost 6 bases and 1 base respectively, with 13 bases between them. Germline V gene data show CDR1 as SNHLY and CDR2 as FYNNEI. CDR3 length: 15 residues. Here the CDR3 reads CASRSQGGSNQPQHF. The DNA of the CDR3 is TGTGCCAGCAGGTCCCAGGGTGGAAGCAATCAGCCCCAGCATTTT.

The V and J genes are TRBV5-1 and TRBJ2-5, with 10 bases aligning to TRBD2. This CDR3 contains 16 residues. CDR1 and CDR2 from the germline V gene are SGHRS and YFSETQ. V trimming: 2 bases; J trimming: 3 bases; junction bases outside the gene matches: 7. CDR3 sequence reads: CASSFSPSGSEETQYF. DNA for the CDR3: TGCGCCAGCAGCTTCAGCCCTAGCGGGAGTGAAGAGACCCAGTACTTC.

The J gene is TRBJ1-1, the V gene TRBV5-4; D is uncertain. The CDR3 totals 14 residues. Germline-derived CDR1 and CDR2 are SGHNT and YYREEE (reference sequence). Trimming left V 1 base short and J 0 bases short, with 7 bases between. The CDR3 sequence is CASSLPGLNTEAFF. The CDR3 bases are TGTGCCAGCAGCTTGCCCGGGTTGAACACTGAAGCTTTCTTT.

Only a few counts were recorded for this clone. The V gene is TRBV2, the J gene TRBJ1-2; 10 bases match TRBD1. Trimming at V came to 6 bases and at J to 4 bases, leaving 8 bases not matched to a gene. There are 15 residues in the CDR3. Per the germline V gene, CDR1 is SNHLY and CDR2 is FYNNEI. CDR3 protein: CASRDPGQGIYGYTF. The CDR3 bases are TGTGCCAGCAGGGATCCGGGACAGGGGATCTATGGCTACACCTTC.

The chain couples TRBV7-9 to TRBJ2-7, with 7 bases aligning to TRBD1. CDR3 length: 13 residues. Germline V gene sequence: CDR1 SEHNR, CDR2 FQNEAQ (reference sequence). V was clipped by 3 bases and J by 7 bases; unmatched bases: 6. Here the CDR3 reads CASSLGTAWEQYF. The CDR3 nucleotides are TGTGCCAGCAGCTTGGGGACAGCGTGGGAGCAGTACTTC.

In DNA, the CDR3 is TGCAGCGTTGCCCAGGCCCAAGTTAACTATGGCTACACCTTC. This gives the protein CSVAQAQVNYGYTF. The chain recombines TRBV29-1 with TRBJ1-2; unclear D gene. CDR1 and CDR2 from the germline V gene are SQVTM and ANQGSEA. V lost 4 bases, J lost 1 base, and 13 bases lay in between. The CDR3 is 14 residues long.

The rearrangement links TRBV7-7 to TRBJ2-1; 8 positions agree with TRBD2. V trimming: 5 bases; J trimming: 4 bases; junction bases outside the gene matches: 13. The CDR3 is made up of 17 amino acids. Germline loops: CDR1 SSHAT, CDR2 FNYEAQ (reference sequence). The CDR3 DNA follows: TGTGCCAGCAGCCTGAATAGCGGGAATCCCCTTTACAATGAGCAGTTCTTC. As protein: CASSLNSGNPLYNEQFF.

This clone was detected once. The V and J genes are TRBV2 and TRBJ2-2; D remains ambiguous. CDR3 size: 15 residues. V was pared by 5 bases and J by 5 bases, with 15 bases between. CDR1 is SNHLY and CDR2 is FYNNEI in the germline V gene. CDR3 coding DNA: TGTGCCAGCAGTCTAGAGCTTCCTGCAACCGGGGAGCTGTTTTTT. Translation gives CASSLELPATGELFF.

V gene TRBV10-3 combines with J gene TRBJ1-4, with D maybe TRBD1 (5 bases). V was pared by 0 bases and J by 4 bases, with 6 bases between. The CDR3 has 14 amino acids. Germline CDR1 and CDR2: ENHRY and SYGVKD. In DNA form, the CDR3 reads TGTGCCATCAGTGAGTCAGGGGTTAATGAAAAACTGTTTTTT. Translated, it gives CAISESGVNEKLFF.

The chain couples TRBV19 to TRBJ1-2, with D perhaps TRBD1 (5 bases). Looked up from germline, CDR1 is LNHDA and CDR2 is SQIVND (reference sequence). V was trimmed by 8 bases and J by 4 bases, leaving 20 bases between them. This CDR3 is 15 amino acids long. The CDR3 DNA is TGTGCCAGTCAACGTAATGCCGGGACTCCCTATGGCTACACCTTC. Its translation: CASQRNAGTPYGYTF.

The chain recombines TRBV5-1 with TRBJ2-3, with D possibly being TRBD1 (6 bases). Trimming pared 4 bases from V and 5 bases from J, leaving 11 bases between. The CDR3 sequence is 13 residues long. In germline, CDR1 is SGHRS, CDR2 YFSETQ. The DNA for the CDR3 is TGCGCCAGCAGCAAGGGGGATCTAGATACGCAGTATTTT. It yields the protein CASSKGDLDTQYF.